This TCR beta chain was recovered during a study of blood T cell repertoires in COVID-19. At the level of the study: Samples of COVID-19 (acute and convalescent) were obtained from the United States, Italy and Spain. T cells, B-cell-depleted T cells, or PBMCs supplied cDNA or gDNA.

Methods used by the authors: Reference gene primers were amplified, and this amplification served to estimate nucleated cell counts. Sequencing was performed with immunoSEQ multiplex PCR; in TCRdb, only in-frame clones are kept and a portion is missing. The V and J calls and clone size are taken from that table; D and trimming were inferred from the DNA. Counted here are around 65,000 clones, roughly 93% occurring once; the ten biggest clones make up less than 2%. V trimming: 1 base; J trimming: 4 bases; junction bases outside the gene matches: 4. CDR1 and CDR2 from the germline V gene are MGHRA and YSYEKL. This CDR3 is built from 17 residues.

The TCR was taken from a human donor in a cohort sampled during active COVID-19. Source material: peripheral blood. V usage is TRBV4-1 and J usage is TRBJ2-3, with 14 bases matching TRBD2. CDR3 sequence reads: CASSQGGLAGVSDTQYF. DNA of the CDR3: TGCGCCAGCAGCCAAGGGGGACTAGCGGGAGTATCAGATACGCAGTATTTT.